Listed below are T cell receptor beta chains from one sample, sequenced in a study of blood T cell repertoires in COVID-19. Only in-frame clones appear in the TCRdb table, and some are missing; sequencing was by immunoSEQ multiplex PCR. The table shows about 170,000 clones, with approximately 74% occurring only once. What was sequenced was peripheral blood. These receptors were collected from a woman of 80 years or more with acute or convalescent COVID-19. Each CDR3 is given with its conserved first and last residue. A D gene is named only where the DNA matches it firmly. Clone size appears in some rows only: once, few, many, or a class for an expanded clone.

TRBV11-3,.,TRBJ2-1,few,CASSLVRDNEQFF,TGTGCCAGCAGCTTAGTCCGGGATAATGAGCAGTTCTTC
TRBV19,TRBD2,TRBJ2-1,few,CASSIGLAVNEQFF,TGTGCCAGTAGTATCGGACTAGCGGTCAATGAGCAGTTCTTC
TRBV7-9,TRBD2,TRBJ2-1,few,CASTGTSGTPPEQFF,TGTGCCAGCACCGGGACTAGCGGGACCCCGCCCGAGCAGTTCTTC
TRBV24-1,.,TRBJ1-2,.,CATSGSDRGYTF,TGTGCCACCAGTGGTAGCGACAGGGGCTACACCTTC
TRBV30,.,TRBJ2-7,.,CAWTPRQVLFDEQYF,TGTGCCTGGACACCACGACAGGTATTATTTGACGAGCAGTACTTC
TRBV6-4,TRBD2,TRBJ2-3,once,CASSLSSGSGGGSTDTQYF,TGTGCCAGCAGTCTGTCTAGCGGGAGTGGAGGGGGAAGCACAGATACGCAGTATTTT
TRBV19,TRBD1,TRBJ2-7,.,CASTGGQGAYEQYF,TGTGCCAGCACGGGGGGACAGGGGGCCTACGAGCAGTACTTC
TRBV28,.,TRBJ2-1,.,CASSDNNEQFF,TGTGCCAGCAGCGACAACAATGAGCAGTTCTTC
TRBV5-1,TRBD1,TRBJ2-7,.,CASSSRQGDEQYF,TGCGCCAGCAGCTCCAGACAGGGAGACGAGCAGTACTTC
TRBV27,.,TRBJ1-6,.,CASRWGGGGLNSPLHF,TGTGCCAGCAGATGGGGTGGTGGGGGCCTTAATTCACCCCTCCACTTT
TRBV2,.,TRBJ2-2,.,CASRAATNTGELFF,TGTGCCAGCAGGGCGGCAACGAACACCGGGGAGCTGTTTTTT
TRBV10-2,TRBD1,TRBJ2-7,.,CASSGGQGGSSYEQYF,TGCGCCAGCAGTGGGGGACAGGGGGGCAGCTCCTACGAGCAGTACTTC
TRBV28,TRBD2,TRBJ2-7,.,CASSFQTLAIGRAYEQYF,TGTGCCAGCAGTTTCCAGACACTAGCGATCGGGAGGGCCTACGAGCAGTACTTC
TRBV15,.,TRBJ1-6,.,CATSSREKNSPLHF,TGTGCCACCAGCAGCCGGGAAAAGAATTCACCCCTCCACTTT
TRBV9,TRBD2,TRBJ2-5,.,CASSAGLAARFQETQYF,TGTGCCAGCAGCGCGGGACTAGCGGCACGTTTCCAAGAGACCCAGTACTTC
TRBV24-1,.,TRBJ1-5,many,CATSDRRGQPQHF,TGTGCCACCAGTGACAGGCGGGGTCAGCCCCAGCATTTT
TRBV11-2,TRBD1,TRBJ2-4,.,CASSTIQGARGIQYF,TGTGCCAGCAGTACCATCCAGGGGGCGAGGGGCATTCAGTACTTC
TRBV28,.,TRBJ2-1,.,CASSFRNEQFF,TGTGCCAGCAGTTTTCGCAATGAGCAGTTCTTC
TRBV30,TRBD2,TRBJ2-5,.,CAWTLSFASGGTQYF,TGTGCCTGGACGCTTTCCTTCGCGTCGGGAGGGACCCAGTACTTC
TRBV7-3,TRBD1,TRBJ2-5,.,CASSPEGTGNQETQYF,TGTGCCAGCAGCCCAGAGGGGACAGGGAATCAAGAGACCCAGTACTTC
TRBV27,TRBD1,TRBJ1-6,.,CASSLTGRLGSPLHF,TGTGCCAGCAGCCTGACAGGGAGGTTGGGATCACCCCTCCACTTT
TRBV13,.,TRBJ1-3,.,CASSLSSSGNTIYF,TGTGCCAGCAGCTTATCCAGCTCTGGAAACACCATATATTTT
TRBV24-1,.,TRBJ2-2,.,CATSADVRVTGELFF,TGTGCCACCAGTGCCGATGTCCGGGTCACCGGGGAGCTGTTTTTT
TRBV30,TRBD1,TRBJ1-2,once,CAWSVQGGLGYTF,TGTGCCTGGAGTGTTCAGGGGGGTCTTGGCTACACCTTC
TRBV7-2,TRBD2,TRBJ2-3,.,CASPFWGLAGVRVADTQYF,TGTGCCAGCCCATTTTGGGGACTAGCGGGAGTAAGGGTTGCAGATACGCAGTATTTT
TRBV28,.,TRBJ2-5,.,CASSPGGRRAQETQYF,TGTGCCAGCAGCCCCGGGGGAAGGAGGGCACAAGAGACCCAGTACTTC
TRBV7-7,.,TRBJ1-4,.,CASSLSWQGNEKLFF,TGTGCCAGCAGCTTAAGTTGGCAGGGGAATGAAAAACTGTTTTTT
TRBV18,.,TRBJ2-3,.,CASSPGLASTDTQYF,TGTGCCAGCTCACCAGGCCTAGCAAGCACAGATACGCAGTATTTT
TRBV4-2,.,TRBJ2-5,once,CASSQGALGYSNQETQYF,TGTGCCAGCAGCCAAGGGGCCCTGGGCTACAGTAACCAAGAGACCCAGTACTTC
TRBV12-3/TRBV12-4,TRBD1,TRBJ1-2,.,CASSSTGVYGYTF,TGTGCCAGCAGTTCGACAGGGGTTTATGGCTACACCTTC
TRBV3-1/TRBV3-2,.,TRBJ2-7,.,CASSPTRTTREQYF,TGTGCCAGCAGTCCCACACGAACCACCCGCGAGCAGTACTTC